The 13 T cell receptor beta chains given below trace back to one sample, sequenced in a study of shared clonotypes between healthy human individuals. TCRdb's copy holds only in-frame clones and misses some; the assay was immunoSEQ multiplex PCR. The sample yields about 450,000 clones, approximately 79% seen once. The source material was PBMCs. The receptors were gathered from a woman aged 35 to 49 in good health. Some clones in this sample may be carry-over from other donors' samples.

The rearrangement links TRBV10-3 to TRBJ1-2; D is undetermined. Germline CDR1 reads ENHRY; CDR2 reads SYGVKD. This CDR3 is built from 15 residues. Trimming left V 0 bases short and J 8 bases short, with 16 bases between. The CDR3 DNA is TGTGCCATCAGTGAGTCGATCTCCTCCATGGGCGGCTACACCTTC. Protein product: CAISESISSMGGYTF.

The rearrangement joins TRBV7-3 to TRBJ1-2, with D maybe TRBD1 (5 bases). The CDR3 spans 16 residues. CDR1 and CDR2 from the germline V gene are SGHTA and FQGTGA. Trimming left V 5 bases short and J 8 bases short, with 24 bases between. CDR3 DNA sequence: TGTGCCAGCAGCCCAATGGCGGTCGGGCAGGGAGGAGGCTACACCTTC. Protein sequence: CASSPMAVGQGGGYTF.

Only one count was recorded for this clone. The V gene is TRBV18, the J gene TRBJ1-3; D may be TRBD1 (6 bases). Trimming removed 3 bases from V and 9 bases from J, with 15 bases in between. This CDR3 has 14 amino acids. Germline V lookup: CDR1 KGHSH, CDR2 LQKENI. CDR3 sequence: CASSPHRDGSTIYF. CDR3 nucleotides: TGTGCCAGCTCACCCCACAGGGATGGATCCACCATATATTTT.

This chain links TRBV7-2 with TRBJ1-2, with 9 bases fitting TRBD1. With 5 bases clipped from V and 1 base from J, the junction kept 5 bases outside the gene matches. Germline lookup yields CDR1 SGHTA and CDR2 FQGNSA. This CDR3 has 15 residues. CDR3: CASSPWTGDNYGYTF. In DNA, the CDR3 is TGTGCCAGCAGCCCTTGGACAGGGGATAACTATGGCTACACCTTC.

Written as DNA, the CDR3 is TGCGCCAGCAGCCCGACAGGGGTCCTTAACGAGCAGTACTTC. Its translation: CASSPTGVLNEQYF. V is TRBV4-1 and J is TRBJ2-7; 8 bases line up with TRBD1. The CDR3 totals 14 residues. Germline V gives CDR1 MGHRA, CDR2 YSYEKL. Trimming removed 4 bases from V and 5 bases from J; junction bases left unmatched: 7.

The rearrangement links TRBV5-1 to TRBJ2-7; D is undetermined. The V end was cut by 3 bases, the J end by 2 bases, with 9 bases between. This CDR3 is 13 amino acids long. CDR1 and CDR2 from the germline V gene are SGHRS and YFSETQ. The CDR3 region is CASSSHGAYEQYF. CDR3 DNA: TGCGCCAGCAGCTCCCACGGCGCCTACGAGCAGTACTTC.

CDR3 sequence (DNA): TGTGCCAGCAGCCGATCTAGCGGGAACAATGAGCAGTTCTTC. Amino acids: CASSRSSGNNEQFF. The chain has TRBV7-2 and TRBJ2-1, with TRBD2 matching 9 bases. The length of the CDR3 is 14 residues. The germline CDR1 and CDR2 sequences are SGHTA and FQGNSA. V gave up 5 bases and J gave up 5 bases; unmatched junction bases: 4. Combining the CDR3 with reference TRBV7-2 and TRBJ2-1 gives the whole variable domain GAGVSQSPSNKVTEKGKDVELRCDPISGHTALYWYRQSLGQGLEFLIYFQGNSAPDKSGLPSDRFSAERTGGSVSTLTIQRTQQEDSAVYLCASSRSSGNNEQFFGPGTRLTVL.

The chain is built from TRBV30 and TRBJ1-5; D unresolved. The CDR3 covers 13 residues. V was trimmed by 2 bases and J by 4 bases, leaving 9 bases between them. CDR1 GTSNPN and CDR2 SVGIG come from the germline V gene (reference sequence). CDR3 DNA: TGTGCCTGGAGTCCCGGCGGGAATCAGCCCCAGCATTTT. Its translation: CAWSPGGNQPQHF.

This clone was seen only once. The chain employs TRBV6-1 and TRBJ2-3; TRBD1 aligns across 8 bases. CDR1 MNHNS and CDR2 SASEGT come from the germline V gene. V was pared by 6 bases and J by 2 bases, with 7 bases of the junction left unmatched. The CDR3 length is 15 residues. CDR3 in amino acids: CASRGTGGITDTQYF. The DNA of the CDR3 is TGTGCCAGCAGGGGGACAGGCGGAATCACAGATACGCAGTATTTT.

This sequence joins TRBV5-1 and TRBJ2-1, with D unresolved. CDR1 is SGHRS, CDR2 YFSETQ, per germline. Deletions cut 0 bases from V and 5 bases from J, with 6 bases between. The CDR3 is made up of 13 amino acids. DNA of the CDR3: TGCGCCAGCAGCTTGGAGGTGAACAATGAGCAGTTCTTC. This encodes CASSLEVNNEQFF.

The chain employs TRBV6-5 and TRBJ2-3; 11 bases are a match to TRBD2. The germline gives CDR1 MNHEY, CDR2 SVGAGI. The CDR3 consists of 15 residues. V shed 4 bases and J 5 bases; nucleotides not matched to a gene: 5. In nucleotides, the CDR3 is TGTGCCAGCAGTTCTCTAGGACTAGCGGGAGATACGCAGTATTTT. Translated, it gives CASSSLGLAGDTQYF.

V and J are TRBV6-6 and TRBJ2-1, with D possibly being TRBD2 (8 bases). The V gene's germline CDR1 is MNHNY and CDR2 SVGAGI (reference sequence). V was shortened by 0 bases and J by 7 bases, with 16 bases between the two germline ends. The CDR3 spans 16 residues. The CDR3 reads CASSYSEGGGGNEQFF. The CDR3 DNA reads TGTGCCAGCAGTTACTCGGAAGGGGGCGGGGGGAATGAGCAGTTCTTC.

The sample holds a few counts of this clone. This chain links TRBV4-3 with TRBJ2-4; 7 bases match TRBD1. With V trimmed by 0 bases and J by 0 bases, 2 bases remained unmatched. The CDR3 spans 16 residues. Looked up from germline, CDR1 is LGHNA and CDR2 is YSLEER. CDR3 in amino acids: CASSQDTGAAKNIQYF. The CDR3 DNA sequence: TGCGCCAGCAGCCAAGATACAGGGGCAGCCAAAAACATTCAGTACTTC.